This T cell receptor beta chain stems from a study of blood T cell repertoires in COVID-19. CDR1 is SGDLS, CDR2 YYNGEE, per germline. The ends lost 0 bases at V and 5 bases at J; junction bases unmatched: 5. CDR3 length: 16 residues. Seattle participants joined during active infection and were tracked over time. Repertoires were generated with immunoSEQ multiplex PCR, while TCRdb's copy carries only in-frame clones and drops some. Of about 410,000 clones in the sample, around 91% were seen once. Sequenced: peripheral blood. The rearrangement joins TRBV9 to TRBJ2-5, with 12 bases aligning to TRBD2. The source is a middle-aged woman with COVID-19, enrolled during active disease. The CDR3 coding sequence is TGTGCCAGCAGCGTAGCTAGCGGGGGGGCCCCCGAGACCCAGTACTTC. Translated, it gives CASSVASGGAPETQYF.